This T cell receptor (beta chain) appears in the sequencing data of a study of blood T cells in healthy people across ages. Using a J-beta primer mix together with a sample-barcoded 5' primer, a second PCR was run for roughly 7 to 12 cycles. MiXCR, run by TCRdb on the 5' RACE reads, gives a single entry per CDR3 protein. The data contain about 760,000 distinct CDR3 sequences, 25% of them singletons. This clonotype was seen only a few times. This CDR3 is built from 15 residues. Germline V gives CDR1 SGHRS, CDR2 YFSETQ. Trimming shortened V by 3 bases and J by 1 base, and 13 bases separated the two germline ends. This sample was also put to use in a study of T cells of mothers and their children. That work contributes: The study sampled three healthy Caucasian mothers and their six children. For unrelated pairs as for related ones, thymic selection shapes TCR recombination output similarly. It was related mother-child pairs that showed slightly higher overlap than unrelated pairs, without reaching significance.

The chain links TRBV5-1 to TRBJ2-5, with a tentative D call TRBD1 (5 bases). The sequencing input was blood. This TCR was recovered from a boy younger than 18 in good health. CDR3 bases: TGCGCCAGCAGCTCGCAGGGTACCTCCCAAGAGACCCAGTACTTC. Translation: CASSSQGTSQETQYF. The full variable domain, with the rest looked up from reference TRBV5-1 and TRBJ2-5, is KAGVTQTPRYLIKTRGQQVTLSCSPISGHRSVSWYQQTPGQGLQFLFEYFSETQRNKGNFPGRFSGRQFSNSRSEMNVSTLELGDSALYLCASSSQGTSQETQYFGPGTRLLVL.